The 21 T cell receptor beta chains reported below all come from one sample, sequenced in a study of patients and donors after allogeneic stem cell transplantation. One entry per CDR3 protein, called by TCRdb with MiXCR from the RT-PCR reads. Here the sample spans about 400,000 distinct CDR3 sequences, 16% being singletons. The specimen sequenced was blood, either unsorted or a sorted T cell fraction (not recorded which). The receptors stem from a human donor who was either an allogeneic HSCT recipient or a stem cell or donor lymphocyte infusion donor (not recorded which). It is not recorded whose cells these are; they may come from a transplant donor.

This chain uses TRBV6-5 with TRBJ1-5; D is possibly TRBD1 (5 bases). The V gene's germline CDR1 is MNHEY and CDR2 SVGAGI. The V end lost 2 bases, the J end lost 3 bases, and 14 bases lay between the germline ends. This CDR3 has 16 residues. The CDR3 sequence is CASSYSGARNNQPQHF. The CDR3, as DNA: TGTGCCAGCAGTTACAGCGGGGCACGGAACAATCAGCCCCAGCATTTT.

V is TRBV6-2 or TRBV6-3 and J is TRBJ1-1; no definite D call. The CDR3 length is 14 residues. The germline CDR1 and CDR2 sequences are MNHEY and SVGEGT. The V end lost 2 bases, the J end lost 2 bases, and 9 bases lay between the germline ends. The CDR3 bases are TGTGCCAGCAGTTACCCCCGGAGTAACACTGAAGCTTTCTTT. Its protein is CASSYPRSNTEAFF.

This clonotype has ten or more counts. This chain connects TRBV3-1 to TRBJ2-1, with 8 nucleotides matching TRBD2. The CDR3 is 16 residues long. Unmatched junction bases numbered 11, after V lost 4 bases and J lost 6 bases. Germline lookup yields CDR1 LGHDT and CDR2 YNNKEL (reference sequence). CDR3 DNA sequence: TGTGCCAGCAGCCCCAACCCCGGGGCGGGGGGCAATGAGCAGTTCTTC. This encodes CASSPNPGAGGNEQFF.

This sequence joins TRBV5-6 and TRBJ1-1; D ambiguous. Trimming took off 2 bases at V and 6 bases at J, with 14 bases between the two ends. This CDR3 comprises 14 residues. Germline V CDR1 and CDR2: SGHDT, YYEEEE. In nucleotides, the CDR3 is TGTGCCAGCAGCTTAGGGAAGTGGGGAGCTGAAGCTTTCTTT. As protein: CASSLGKWGAEAFF.

The chain carries TRBV7-2 and TRBJ1-4; unclear D gene. Germline-derived CDR1 and CDR2 are SGHTA and FQGNSA. The germline V and J ends were trimmed by 5 bases and 4 bases, with 14 bases remaining between them. CDR3 length: 15 amino acids. The CDR3 here is CTSSLDGRVNEKLFF. CDR3 nucleotides: TGTACCAGCAGCCTGGACGGGAGGGTTAATGAAAAACTGTTTTTT.

V gene TRBV4-3 combines with J gene TRBJ1-6, with D hard to call. This CDR3 is built from 13 residues. V gave up 3 bases and J gave up 8 bases, with 8 bases separating them. The germline V gene has CDR1 LGHNA and CDR2 YSLEER. The CDR3 loop is CASSQGRDSPLHF. CDR3 sequence (DNA): TGCGCCAGCAGCCAGGGGAGGGATTCACCCCTCCACTTT.

J is TRBJ2-7 and V is TRBV14, with a weak D call TRBD2 (6 bases). The V gene's germline CDR1 is SGHDN and CDR2 FVKESK. The V end lost 0 bases, the J end lost 3 bases, and 9 bases lay between the germline ends. The CDR3 has 14 amino acids. In nucleotides, the CDR3 is TGTGCCAGCAGCCAAGAATGGGGGGTCTACGAGCAGTACTTC. This translates into CASSQEWGVYEQYF.

V and J are TRBV7-6 and TRBJ2-7, with 13 positions matching TRBD2. The CDR3 covers 18 residues. CDR1 is SGHVS and CDR2 is FNYEAQ in the germline V gene. With V trimmed by 5 bases and J by 4 bases, 14 bases remained unmatched. The CDR3 bases are TGTGCCAGCAGCCTACAACCAACTAGCGGGAGGGGGGGTTACGAGCAGTACTTC. Residues: CASSLQPTSGRGGYEQYF.

There are a few counts of this clonotype. The rearrangement links TRBV20-1 to TRBJ1-4, with 7 bases aligning to TRBD1. Germline loops: CDR1 DFQATT, CDR2 SNEGSKA (reference sequence). CDR3 length: 14 amino acids. The V gene end was trimmed by 2 bases and the J gene end by 8 bases; junction bases not matched to a gene: 8. DNA for the CDR3: TGCAGTGCTAGAATACAGGGGAGGCGCGAAAAACTGTTTTTT. It specifies CSARIQGRREKLFF.

The V call is TRBV7-2, the J call TRBJ2-7; D is undetermined. The CDR3 is made up of 14 amino acids. Trimming cost V 8 bases and J 0 bases, with 14 bases left between them. Germline lookup yields CDR1 SGHTA and CDR2 FQGNSA. CDR3 protein: CASGRWPSSYEQYF. CDR3 DNA sequence: TGTGCCAGCGGCCGTTGGCCTAGCTCCTACGAGCAGTACTTC.

V gene TRBV3-1 combines with J gene TRBJ1-2; D uncertain. V lost 1 base and J 4 bases, leaving 13 bases between the germline ends. Germline values: CDR1 LGHDT, CDR2 YNNKEL (reference sequence). The CDR3 totals 15 residues. DNA of the CDR3: TGTGCCAGCAGCCAAGGGGTCGTCCCCCCCTATGGCTACACCTTC. Translated: CASSQGVVPPYGYTF.

The gene calls are TRBV5-1 and TRBJ1-2, with 7 bases aligning to TRBD1. The V gene's germline CDR1 is SGHRS and CDR2 YFSETQ. CDR3 length equals 15 residues. The J segment lost 4 bases and the V segment lost 1 base, leaving 7 bases of the junction unmatched. The CDR3 DNA follows: TGCGCCAGCAGCTTGTCACAGGGGAGGGGCTATGGCTACACCTTC. Protein sequence: CASSLSQGRGYGYTF.

This clonotype came up many times. The chain is built from TRBV2 and TRBJ1-1; no definite D call. Per germline, CDR1 SNHLY and CDR2 FYNNEI. CDR3 length equals 15 residues. V lost 7 bases and J 6 bases, leaving 21 bases between the germline ends. CDR3 region: CASKRNNEGRPEAFF. Here the CDR3 DNA reads TGTGCCAGCAAGAGAAATAATGAGGGCCGACCTGAAGCTTTCTTT. Drawing the rest from reference TRBV2 and TRBJ1-1, the complete variable domain is EPEVTQTPSHQVTQMGQEVILRCVPISNHLYFYWYRQILGQKVEFLVSFYNNEISEKSEIFDDQFSVERPDGSNFTLKIRSTKLEDSAMYFCASKRNNEGRPEAFFGQGTRLTVV.

This clonotype was counted a few times. J is TRBJ2-3 and V is TRBV10-3; 8 bases map to TRBD2. V was clipped by 7 bases and J by 4 bases; unmatched bases: 7. The CDR3 extends over 14 amino acids. Germline V CDR1 and CDR2: ENHRY, SYGVKD. CDR3 in DNA: TGTGCCATCAACCCGGGACTAGGGGCAGATACGCAGTATTTT. It yields the protein CAINPGLGADTQYF.

This sequence joins TRBV6-5 and TRBJ1-1; D is possibly TRBD1 (5 bases). The V end lost 4 bases, the J end lost 0 bases, and 18 bases lay between the germline ends. The CDR3 extends over 17 amino acids. The germline gives CDR1 MNHEY, CDR2 SVGAGI. This chain's CDR3 is CASSWGRSKRVNTEAFF. CDR3 bases: TGTGCCAGCAGTTGGGGCAGGTCGAAGAGGGTGAACACTGAAGCTTTCTTT.

The chain couples TRBV7-9 to TRBJ2-5, with D unclear. The CDR3 is made up of 14 amino acids. CDR1 and CDR2 (germline): SEHNR, FQNEAQ (reference sequence). Trimming cost V 2 bases and J 5 bases, with 12 bases left between them. The CDR3 sequence is CASSLKSQPETQYF. The CDR3 coding sequence is TGTGCCAGCAGCTTAAAGAGTCAGCCGGAGACCCAGTACTTC.

Only a few counts were recorded for this clonotype. The V and J genes are TRBV5-1 and TRBJ1-5; D remains ambiguous. Germline assignment: CDR1 SGHRS and CDR2 YFSETQ. This CDR3 has 13 residues. V lost 4 bases to trimming and J lost 4 bases, with 9 bases between them. The CDR3 DNA is TGCGCCAGCAGCCCCTCAGTGAATCAGCCCCAGCATTTT. Protein sequence: CASSPSVNQPQHF.

Only a few counts were recorded for this clonotype. The chain combines TRBV20-1 with TRBJ2-3; 7 nucleotides line up with TRBD2. CDR3 length: 15 residues. Trimming took 5 bases from V and 1 from J; bases not matched to a gene: 9. Looked up from germline, CDR1 is DFQATT and CDR2 is SNEGSKA (reference sequence). CDR3 amino acids: CSAPKAGIGTDTQYF. The CDR3, as DNA: TGCAGTGCTCCCAAAGCGGGAATCGGCACAGATACGCAGTATTTT.

This clonotype was detected a few times. The J gene is TRBJ2-3, the V gene TRBV7-2; D might be TRBD1 or TRBD2, each matching 5 bases. Trimming cost V 2 bases and J 0 bases, with 9 bases left between them. The germline V gene has CDR1 SGHTA and CDR2 FQGNSA. The CDR3 is 15 amino acids. The CDR3 reads CASSLLWGSTDTQYF. Written as DNA, the CDR3 is TGTGCCAGCAGCTTACTGTGGGGGAGCACAGATACGCAGTATTTT.

V and J are TRBV19 and TRBJ2-7; D perhaps matches TRBD1 (5 bases). The CDR3 is 11 residues long. Germline loops: CDR1 LNHDA, CDR2 SQIVND (reference sequence). V shed 5 bases and J shed 6 bases, with 8 bases lying between them. The CDR3 region has the DNA TGTGCCAGTAGTGCAGGGTCCGAGCAGTACTTC. Its translation is CASSAGSEQYF.

Here the CDR3 DNA reads TGCAGTGCTCCCCCAGGGGGCTCCCTTTACGAGCAGTACTTC. It codes for CSAPPGGSLYEQYF. The chain employs TRBV20-1 and TRBJ2-7; 8 bases map to TRBD1. Germline V lookup: CDR1 DFQATT, CDR2 SNEGSKA (reference sequence). With 5 bases clipped from V and 4 bases from J, the junction kept 10 bases outside the gene matches. The CDR3 runs to 14 residues.